This TCR beta chain stems from a study of identical twins. Study-wide points: Analyses of zero insertions could be partly confounded by invariant MAIT and iNKT cells.

A few counts support this clonotype. What it binds is unknown. CDR3 length equals 20 residues. J gave up 0 bases and V 0 bases, and 13 bases lay outside the gene matches. Germline V gene lookup returns CDR1 DFQATT and CDR2 SNEGSKA (reference sequence). cDNA molecules carried unique molecular identifiers, and template switching added a universal primer site. TCRdb used MiXCR to reprocess the 5' RACE reads, holding one entry per CDR3 protein. The sample yields about 200,000 distinct CDR3 sequences, over 9.5% seen once. The rearrangement links TRBV20-1 to TRBJ2-3; 12 bases align to TRBD2. Material: memory T cells sorted from blood. This clonotype was sampled from a man aged 50-60 years in good health. The CDR3 sequence is CSARDHAGASGRESTDTQYF. In DNA, the CDR3 is TGCAGTGCTAGAGATCATGCCGGGGCTAGCGGGAGGGAAAGCACAGATACGCAGTATTTT.